Listed below are T cell receptor beta chains from one sample, sequenced in a study of CD8 T cells in ankylosing spondylitis. TCRdb re-called the 5' RACE reads with MiXCR, one entry per CDR3 protein. Of around 330,000 distinct CDR3 sequences in the sample, 11% were seen once. Sequencing was done on a sample of blood, either unsorted or a sorted T cell fraction (not recorded which). The receptors shown here come from a female donor with ankylosing spondylitis or in good health (not recorded which). Both conserved end residues are part of each CDR3. Fields, in order: clone size, J gene, D gene, V gene, CDR3 protein, CDR3 DNA. D genes are given only for firm matches. Clone size appears in some rows only: once, few, many, or a class for an expanded clone.

abundance: many
j_gene: TRBJ2-3
d_gene: -
v_gene: TRBV12-3/TRBV12-4
CDR3aa: CASGKGLPRGTDTQYF
CDR3nt: TGTGCCAGCGGCAAGGGACTCCCCCGCGGCACAGATACGCAGTATTTT

abundance: few
j_gene: TRBJ2-1
d_gene: TRBD1
v_gene: TRBV29-1
CDR3aa: CSVAPPGQGREQFF
CDR3nt: TGCAGCGTCGCTCCCCCGGGACAGGGCAGAGAGCAGTTCTTC

abundance: few
j_gene: TRBJ2-7
d_gene: TRBD1
v_gene: TRBV5-1
CDR3aa: CASSLGTVDYEQYF
CDR3nt: TGCGCCAGCAGCCTAGGGACAGTTGACTACGAGCAGTACTTC

abundance: -
j_gene: TRBJ1-5
d_gene: TRBD1
v_gene: TRBV20-1
CDR3aa: CSAGRTGGRNQPQHF
CDR3nt: TGCAGTGCGGGGCGGACAGGTGGACGCAATCAGCCCCAGCATTTT

abundance: -
j_gene: TRBJ2-2
d_gene: -
v_gene: TRBV28
CDR3aa: CASSLRRTANTGELFF
CDR3nt: TGTGCCAGCAGTTTACGAAGGACGGCGAACACCGGGGAGCTGTTTTTT

abundance: few
j_gene: TRBJ2-3
d_gene: -
v_gene: TRBV7-7
CDR3aa: CASSATAKDTQYF
CDR3nt: TGTGCTAGCAGCGCTACAGCCAAAGATACGCAGTATTTT

abundance: many
j_gene: TRBJ1-6
d_gene: -
v_gene: TRBV24-1
CDR3aa: CATSERYLNSPLHF
CDR3nt: TGTGCCACCAGTGAACGTTACTTGAATTCACCCCTCCACTTT

abundance: many
j_gene: TRBJ1-2
d_gene: -
v_gene: TRBV5-5
CDR3aa: CASNFGTANYGYTF
CDR3nt: TGTGCCAGCAACTTCGGGACGGCTAACTATGGCTACACCTTC

abundance: many
j_gene: TRBJ2-1
d_gene: TRBD2
v_gene: TRBV20-1
CDR3aa: CSASPLTGGLNEQFF
CDR3nt: TGCAGTGCTAGTCCCCTGACGGGGGGGCTCAATGAGCAGTTCTTC

abundance: many
j_gene: TRBJ2-7
d_gene: TRBD1
v_gene: TRBV7-2
CDR3aa: CASSPTWGQTYEQYF
CDR3nt: TGTGCCAGCAGCCCCACGTGGGGACAGACCTACGAGCAGTACTTC

abundance: many
j_gene: TRBJ2-5
d_gene: TRBD1
v_gene: TRBV20-1
CDR3aa: CSARKFGTGEETQYF
CDR3nt: TGCAGTGCTAGAAAATTCGGGACAGGTGAAGAGACCCAGTACTTC

abundance: many
j_gene: TRBJ2-3
d_gene: -
v_gene: TRBV5-1
CDR3aa: CASSQTGAGTDTQYF
CDR3nt: TGCGCCAGCAGCCAAACGGGGGCAGGGACAGATACGCAGTATTTT

abundance: few
j_gene: TRBJ2-1
d_gene: TRBD2
v_gene: TRBV18
CDR3aa: CASSPRAGSSYNEQFF
CDR3nt: TGTGCCAGCTCACCAAGAGCGGGGAGCTCCTACAATGAGCAGTTCTTC

abundance: many
j_gene: TRBJ2-6
d_gene: -
v_gene: TRBV20-1
CDR3aa: CSALQSSGANVLTF
CDR3nt: TGCAGTGCTCTCCAGAGCTCTGGGGCCAACGTCCTGACTTTC

abundance: -
j_gene: TRBJ2-1
d_gene: TRBD2
v_gene: TRBV18
CDR3aa: CASSPLAGLSYNEQFF
CDR3nt: TGTGCCAGCTCACCCCTAGCGGGGCTCTCCTACAATGAGCAGTTCTTC

abundance: -
j_gene: TRBJ2-3
d_gene: -
v_gene: TRBV12-3/TRBV12-4
CDR3aa: CASSSSSRHDTDTQYF
CDR3nt: TGTGCCAGCAGTTCCTCATCCCGGCATGACACAGATACGCAGTATTTT